The 15 T cell receptor beta chains below were found in one sample sequenced in a study of Graves' ophthalmopathy and Graves' hyperthyroidism. TCR beta CDR3 amplification used RNA transcripts. First-round RT-PCR relied on HTBI primers, and a second-round multiplex PCR came next. TCRdb reprocessed the multiplex PCR reads with MiXCR, giving one entry per CDR3 protein. Found here are 350,000 to 400,000 distinct CDR3 sequences, approximately 20% of them singletons; the top ten hold 1.6%. Sequencing input: peripheral blood. The origin of the receptors is a woman younger than 35 with Graves' ophthalmopathy.

In this sample, this clonotype turned up many times. V and J are TRBV27 and TRBJ2-2; tentative D call: TRBD2 (5 bases). CDR1 and CDR2 (germline): MNHEY, SMNVEV (reference sequence). Trimming shortened V by 5 bases and J by 5 bases, and 12 bases separated the two germline ends. There are 14 residues in the CDR3. CDR3 amino acids: CASSVGPGTGELFF. The CDR3 region has the DNA TGTGCCAGCAGTGTAGGTCCGGGGACCGGGGAGCTGTTTTTT.

Ten or more counts support this clonotype. This sequence joins TRBV7-2 and TRBJ1-6, with TRBD1 identical over 7 bases. Germline V lookup: CDR1 SGHTA, CDR2 FQGNSA. The CDR3 sequence is 15 residues long. V shed 5 bases and J 9 bases; nucleotides not matched to a gene: 10. Here the CDR3 reads CASSLAGGSGSPLHF. The CDR3 DNA reads TGTGCCAGCAGCCTGGCAGGGGGATCGGGTTCACCCCTCCACTTT. Based on the CDR3 plus reference TRBV7-2 and TRBJ1-6, the full variable domain is GAGVSQSPSNKVTEKGKDVELRCDPISGHTALYWYRQSLGQGLEFLIYFQGNSAPDKSGLPSDRFSAERTGGSVSTLTIQRTQQEDSAVYLCASSLAGGSGSPLHFGNGTRLTVT.

In this sample, this clonotype turned up a few times. The chain employs TRBV5-1 and TRBJ2-5; no reliable D call. The V end lost 4 bases, the J end lost 1 base, and 11 bases lay between the germline ends. The germline V gene encodes CDR1 SGHRS and CDR2 YFSETQ. This CDR3 is 14 amino acids long. CDR3 loop: CASSPTTAQETQYF. In DNA, the CDR3 is TGCGCCAGCAGCCCCACTACCGCCCAAGAGACCCAGTACTTC.

This clonotype was seen many times. The V and J genes are TRBV6-2 or TRBV6-3 and TRBJ2-7; no clear D gene. The CDR3 consists of 19 residues. Trimming stripped 2 bases from V and 2 bases from J, with 25 bases between. Germline loops: CDR1 MNHEY, CDR2 SVGEGT. The CDR3 DNA is TGTGCCAGCAGTTACCACCAACGCTACTCTGGAGTTTCTGCCTACGAGCAGTACTTC. Its protein is CASSYHQRYSGVSAYEQYF.

At least ten counts were recorded for this clonotype. The chain links TRBV15 to TRBJ1-5; 7 nucleotides align to TRBD1. The V and J ends lost 8 bases and 2 bases, in that order; junction bases with no gene match: 3. CDR3 length equals 13 residues. From germline, CDR1 is LNHNV and CDR2 YYDKDF (reference sequence). CDR3 in amino acids: CATGQEGNQPQHF. CDR3 nucleotide sequence: TGTGCCACCGGACAGGAAGGCAATCAGCCCCAGCATTTT. Full variable domain (remainder filled in from reference TRBV15 and TRBJ1-5): DAMVIQNPRYQVTQFGKPVTLSCSQTLNHNVMYWYQQKSSQAPKLLFHYYDKDFNNEADTPDNFQSRRPNTSFCFLDIRSPGLGDTAMYLCATGQEGNQPQHFGDGTRLSIL.

This clonotype was seen ten or more times. Sequence at one end of the junction differs from germline and may be a read error. The chain joins TRBV6-5 to TRBJ1-2; TRBD1 aligns across 11 bases. The germline V gene encodes CDR1 MNHEY and CDR2 SVGAGI. The CDR3 length is 16 residues. The CDR3: CASSYAGTGGGYGHTF. The CDR3 coding sequence is TGTGCCAGCAGTTACGCAGGGACAGGGGGTGGCTATGGCCACACCTTC.

This clonotype was detected many times. The genes are TRBV30 and TRBJ1-2; 8 bases match TRBD1. Germline CDR1 GTSNPN, CDR2 SVGIG (reference sequence). V lost 0 bases to trimming and J lost 1 base; unmatched junction nucleotides: 13. This CDR3 is built from 18 residues. Here the CDR3 DNA reads TGTGCCTGGAGTGTGATTGAGGGACAGGCCATCCATAACTATGGCTACACCTTC. This gives the protein CAWSVIEGQAIHNYGYTF.

The table lists this clonotype with many counts. The chain is built from TRBV28 and TRBJ2-7; D possibly corresponds to TRBD1 (5 bases). Trimming removed 2 bases at V and 2 bases at J, with 13 bases between. Germline V gene data show CDR1 as MDHEN and CDR2 as SYDVKM. The CDR3 has 15 amino acids. CDR3 amino acids: CASSLIGQGTYEQYF. CDR3 nucleotides: TGTGCCAGCAGTTTAATAGGGCAGGGAACCTACGAGCAGTACTTC.

This clonotype came up many times. The chain links TRBV7-8 to TRBJ1-2; 8 bases agree with TRBD1. Germline CDR1 SGHVS, CDR2 FQNEAQ. This CDR3 comprises 17 residues. V dropped 2 bases and J dropped 6; count of bases not matched to a gene: 14. The CDR3 spells CASSLPWTGRINHGYTF. In DNA form, the CDR3 reads TGTGCCAGCAGCTTACCGTGGACAGGGCGAATTAATCATGGCTACACCTTC.

This clonotype was recorded many times. The chain is built from TRBV11-2 and TRBJ1-1; D possibly corresponds to TRBD1 (6 bases). This CDR3 has 14 residues. Germline assignment: CDR1 SGHAT and CDR2 FQNNGV. Trimming cost V 3 bases and J 6 bases, with 14 bases left between them. The CDR3 sequence: CASSLGGAGPEAFF. As DNA, the CDR3 is TGTGCCAGCAGCTTGGGGGGGGCCGGACCTGAAGCTTTCTTT. The variable domain in full, completed from reference TRBV11-2 and TRBJ1-1, reads EAGVAQSPRYKIIEKRQSVAFWCNPISGHATLYWYQQILGQGPKLLIQFQNNGVVDDSQLPKDRFSAERLKGVDSTLKIQPAKLEDSAVYLCASSLGGAGPEAFFGQGTRLTVV.

This clonotype showed up many times. This chain uses TRBV11-2 with TRBJ2-7; TRBD1 or TRBD2 may be the D gene (6 bases each). V was cut by 5 bases and J by 0 bases, with 23 bases left in between. CDR3 length: 18 residues. From germline, CDR1 is SGHAT and CDR2 FQNNGV. CDR3 nucleotide sequence: TGTGCCAGCAGCCAGATAGGGCGTCGGGGGCCCTCCTCCTACGAGCAGTACTTC. Encoded protein: CASSQIGRRGPSSYEQYF.

This clonotype showed up many times. The rearrangement uses TRBV6-5 and TRBJ2-2, with D hard to call. CDR1 and CDR2 (germline): MNHEY, SVGAGI. V was pared by 8 bases and J by 1 base, with 11 bases between. This CDR3 region has 14 residues. The CDR3 region has the DNA TGTGCCAGCGAGGCGAACAGGAACACCGGGGAGCTGTTTTTT. This codes for CASEANRNTGELFF.

This clonotype was recorded at least ten times. The rearrangement uses TRBV30 and TRBJ1-1; weak D call: TRBD1 (5 bases). The ends were cut back, 5 bases at V and 3 bases at J, with 13 bases in the middle. This CDR3 is 13 amino acids long. Germline V lookup: CDR1 GTSNPN, CDR2 SVGIG (reference sequence). CDR3 coding DNA: TGTGCCTGGGCCTCATGGGGGGACACTGAAGCTTTCTTT. Protein: CAWASWGDTEAFF.

There are many counts of this clonotype. This chain links TRBV6-5 with TRBJ1-1; unclear D gene. V shed 0 bases and J shed 0 bases, with 14 bases lying between them. Germline CDR1 reads MNHEY; CDR2 reads SVGAGI. The CDR3 loop spans 17 amino acids. CDR3 sequence (DNA): TGTGCCAGCAGTTACTCTGAGAGGTCCGTTTTGAACACTGAAGCTTTCTTT. Translating it yields CASSYSERSVLNTEAFF.

The chain's CDR3 is CASRDANTEAFF. The CDR3 DNA sequence: TGTGCCAGTAGGGACGCTAACACTGAAGCTTTCTTT. J is TRBJ1-1 and V is TRBV28; possible D gene TRBD1, 5 bases. CDR1 is MDHEN, CDR2 SYDVKM, per germline. The ends were cut back, 9 bases at V and 2 bases at J, with 10 bases in the middle. The CDR3 covers 12 residues.